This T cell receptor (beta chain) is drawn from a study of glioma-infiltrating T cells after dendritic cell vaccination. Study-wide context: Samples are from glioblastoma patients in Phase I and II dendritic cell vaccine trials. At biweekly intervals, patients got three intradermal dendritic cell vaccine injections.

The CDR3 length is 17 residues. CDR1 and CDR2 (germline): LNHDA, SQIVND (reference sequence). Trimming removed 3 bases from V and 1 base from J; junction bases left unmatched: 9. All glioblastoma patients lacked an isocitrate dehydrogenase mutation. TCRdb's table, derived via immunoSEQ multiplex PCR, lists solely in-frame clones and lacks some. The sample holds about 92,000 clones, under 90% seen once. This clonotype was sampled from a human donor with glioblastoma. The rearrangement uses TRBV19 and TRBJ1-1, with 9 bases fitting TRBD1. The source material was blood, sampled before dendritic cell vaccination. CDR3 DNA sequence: TGTGCCAGTAGTATCCCTAGTGGGACAGGGAAGAACACTGAAGCTTTCTTT. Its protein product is CASSIPSGTGKNTEAFF.